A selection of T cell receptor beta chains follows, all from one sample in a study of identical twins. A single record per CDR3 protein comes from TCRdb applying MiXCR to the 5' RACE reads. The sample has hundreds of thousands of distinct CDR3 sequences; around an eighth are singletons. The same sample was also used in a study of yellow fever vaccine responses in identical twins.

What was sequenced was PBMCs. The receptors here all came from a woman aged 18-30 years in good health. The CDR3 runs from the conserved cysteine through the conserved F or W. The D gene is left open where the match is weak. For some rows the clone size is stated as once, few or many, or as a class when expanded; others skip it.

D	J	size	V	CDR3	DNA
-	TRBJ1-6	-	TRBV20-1	CSAPRGDGSYNSPLHF	TGCAGTGCCCCCCGGGGTGACGGATCCTATAATTCACCCCTCCACTTT
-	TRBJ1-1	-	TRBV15	CGTSRVGDSAEAFF	TGTGGCACCAGCAGAGTTGGCGATTCCGCTGAAGCTTTCTTT
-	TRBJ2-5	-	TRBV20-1	CSARWGSGSQETQYF	TGCAGTGCTAGGTGGGGTAGCGGCTCACAAGAGACCCAGTACTTC
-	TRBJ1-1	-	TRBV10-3	CAISETDNTEAFF	TGTGCCATCAGTGAAACAGATAACACTGAAGCTTTCTTT
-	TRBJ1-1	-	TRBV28	CASPKGVGELMNTEAFF	TGTGCCAGTCCCAAGGGCGTAGGGGAACTGATGAACACTGAAGCTTTCTTT
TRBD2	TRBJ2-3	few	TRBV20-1	CSATKPSGGITDTQYF	TGCAGTGCCACCAAACCTAGCGGGGGGATCACAGATACGCAGTATTTT
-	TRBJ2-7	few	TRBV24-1	CATSLGTAPSEQYF	TGTGCCACCAGTCTTGGGACGGCCCCTAGCGAGCAGTACTTC
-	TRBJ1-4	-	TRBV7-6	CASSLGRHTNEKLFF	TGTGCCAGCAGCTTAGGTCGGCACACTAATGAAAAACTGTTTTTT
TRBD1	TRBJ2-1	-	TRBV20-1	CSASDRGPNEQFF	TGCAGTGCCTCGGACAGGGGGCCCAATGAGCAGTTCTTC
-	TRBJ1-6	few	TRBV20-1	CSARDRYSLEDSPLHF	TGCAGTGCTAGAGATCGTTACAGTTTAGAGGATTCACCCCTCCACTTT
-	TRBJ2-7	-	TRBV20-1	CSAITPGASYEQYF	TGCAGTGCTATCACTCCAGGGGCCTCCTACGAGCAGTACTTC
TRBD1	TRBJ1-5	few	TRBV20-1	CSAHGQGKASNQPQHF	TGCAGTGCCCACGGACAGGGGAAGGCAAGCAATCAGCCCCAGCATTTT
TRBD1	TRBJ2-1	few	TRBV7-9	CASSGYRGSSYNEQFF	TGTGCCAGCAGCGGGTACAGGGGCAGCTCCTACAATGAGCAGTTCTTC
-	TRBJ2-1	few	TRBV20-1	CSVKQGDVDEQFF	TGCAGTGTTAAACAAGGGGACGTAGATGAGCAGTTCTTC